The clone carrying this T cell receptor beta chain is a singleton in its sample. The antigen is unknown. Time point here: newly diagnosed GD, antithyroid drugs for less than 3 months. Extracted RNA from PBMCs served as the source of the TCR library. Construction of the TCR beta libraries employed iRepertoire HTBI primers in conjunction with Arm-PCR of CDR3 regions. TCRdb reprocessed the multiplex PCR reads with MiXCR, giving one entry per CDR3 protein. The sample has 350,000 to 550,000 distinct CDR3 sequences, around 15% seen once; the top ten hold 23%. The CDR3 is 13 amino acids. The V end lost 6 bases, the J end lost 0 bases, and 9 bases lay between the germline ends. Germline V lookup: CDR1 DFQATT, CDR2 SNEGSKA (reference sequence). The data originate from a study of regulatory T cells in long-lasting Graves disease. Turning to the study itself: Graves' patients (newly diagnosed) had been on antithyroid drugs under 3 months.

General study points: Accuracy could have been hurt by small sample size.

These same data were also listed under a study on T cells in Graves' hyperthyroidism and ophthalmopathy.

This clonotype was sampled from a woman aged 18-30 years with Graves disease. Sequences were derived from peripheral blood mononuclear cells (PBMCs), sampled at new diagnosis, from a patient treated with antithyroid drugs. The chain recombines TRBV20-1 with TRBJ1-3, with D possibly being TRBD1 (5 bases). CDR3 residues: CSAKQDSGNTIYF. The DNA of the CDR3 is TGCAGTGCAAAACAGGACTCTGGAAACACCATATATTTT.